This T cell receptor (beta chain) derives from a study of cytomegalovirus exposure and HLA in healthy donors. Findings and caveats of the study: HLA alleles were associated with 15,000 to 20,000 TCR beta sequences in a later analysis at 0.05 false discovery rate.

The study ran its PCR with 60 Vbeta and 13 Jbeta primers. The repertoire was sequenced with immunoSEQ multiplex PCR; TCRdb's copy has only in-frame clones and lacks some. The sample contains about 200,000 clones, 80% to 90% of which appear only once. A word on this clone: Its antigen is still unknown.

Germline V gene data show CDR1 as GTSNPN and CDR2 as SVGIG (reference sequence). This CDR3 has 16 residues. V lost 1 base to trimming and J lost 6 bases; unmatched junction nucleotides: 13. This sequence joins TRBV30 and TRBJ2-7; 9 bases are a match to TRBD1. Sample: PBMCs. The sequence came from a man between 25 and 39 years old in good health and CMV-seronegative. The CDR3 nucleotides are TGTGCCTGGAGTGGCGATGACGGGACAGGGTCGGGCGAGCAGTACTTC. This gives the protein CAWSGDDGTGSGEQYF.